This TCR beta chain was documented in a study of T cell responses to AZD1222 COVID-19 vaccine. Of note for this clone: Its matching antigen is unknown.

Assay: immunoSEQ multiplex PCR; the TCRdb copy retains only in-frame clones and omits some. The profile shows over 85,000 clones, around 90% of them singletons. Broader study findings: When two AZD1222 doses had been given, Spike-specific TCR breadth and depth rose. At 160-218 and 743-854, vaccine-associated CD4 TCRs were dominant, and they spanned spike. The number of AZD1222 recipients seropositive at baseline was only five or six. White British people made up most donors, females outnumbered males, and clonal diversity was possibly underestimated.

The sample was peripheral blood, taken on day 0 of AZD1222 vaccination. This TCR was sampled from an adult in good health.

CDR3 in amino acids: CASSGTLAPDTQYF. CDR3 DNA: TGTGCCAGCAGCGGGACCTTAGCCCCAGATACGCAGTATTTT. The V and J genes are TRBV3-1 (or the pseudogene TRBV3-2) and TRBJ2-3; possibly TRBD1 or TRBD2 for D (5 bases each). The germline V gene has CDR1 LGHDT and CDR2 YNNKEL (reference sequence). CDR3 length: 14 residues. V lost 5 bases to trimming and J lost 4 bases, with 13 bases between them.